These 2 T cell receptor beta chains came from one sample sequenced in a study of CXCR3-negative and CXCR3-positive naive CD8 T cells. Study-level points and caveats: Naive cells positive for CXCR3 carried more hydrophobic TRB CDR3s than CXCR3-negative ones.

No antigens are known for them. Through 5' RACE with UMI labels, the TRB cDNA libraries were prepared. TCRdb re-called the 5' RACE reads; every CDR3 protein appears as one record, without DNA. The sample totals under 90,000 distinct CDR3 sequences. Sequencing used naive CXCR3+ CD8+ T cells from blood. Subset: CD45RO-CCR7+CD27+CD95- naive CD8+ T cells expressing CXCR3 (TNR3+). The receptors derive from a human donor in good health. Some clones in this sample may be carry-over from other donors' samples.

The rearrangement links TRBV7-9 to TRBJ2-7. The CDR3 runs 14 residues. Germline-derived CDR1 and CDR2 are SEHNR and FQNEAQ (reference sequence). CDR3: CASSITEPPYEQYF.

The chain employs TRBV11-2 and TRBJ2-7; with no DNA, the TCRdb D assignment of TRBD2 cannot be verified. The CDR3 is 17 residues long. Germline CDR1 and CDR2: SGHAT and FQNNGV. The CDR3 is CASSLETSGYSSYEQYF.